This T cell receptor (beta chain) was documented in a study of T cells in Graves' hyperthyroidism and ophthalmopathy. Overall study findings and caveats: Blood also showed most of the thyroid clonotypes that were expanded above 0.001. Median prediction lead before ophthalmopathy onset was around 7 months with the model.

TCR beta CDR3 region amplification was performed from RNA transcripts. HTBI primers were employed in a first-round RT-PCR of the TCR CDR3. TCRdb called the multiplex PCR reads again in MiXCR, with one record for every CDR3 protein. The data show around 190,000 distinct CDR3 sequences, about a sixth seen once. There are 15 residues in the CDR3. Trimming cost V 8 bases and J 10 bases; bases outside gene matches: 18. This clonotype was seen many times. Antigen specificity is unknown. The chain is built from TRBV12-3 or TRBV12-4 and TRBJ1-1, with 8 positions matching TRBD1. The sequenced sample was blood. The sequence came from a woman between 50 and 59 years old with Graves' hyperthyroidism. The DNA for the CDR3 is TGTGCCAGCCGCTCATCGGACAGGGTAGGGATAGGAGCTTTCTTT. Amino acid sequence: CASRSSDRVGIGAFF.